This entry lists 18 T cell receptor beta chains sequenced from one sample in a study of neoadjuvant anti-PD-1 for oral cavity cancer. TCRdb's table, derived via immunoSEQ multiplex PCR, lists solely in-frame clones and lacks some. The table includes roughly 16,000 clones, under 70% detected once. The sequencing used PBMCs, collected before nivolumab (anti-PD-1) treatment. All receptors derive from a person aged 35-80 years with oral cavity squamous cell carcinoma.

V usage is TRBV19 and J usage is TRBJ1-5, with D possibly being TRBD1 (5 bases). The CDR3 has 13 residues. V lost 5 bases and J lost 2, with 7 bases in between. Germline V lookup: CDR1 LNHDA, CDR2 SQIVND (reference sequence). CDR3 nucleotides: TGTGCCAGTAGTCAACAGGGCAATCAGCCCCAGCATTTT. The encoded protein is CASSQQGNQPQHF.

This sequence joins TRBV7-9 and TRBJ2-5; D is uncertain. The CDR3 has 14 amino acids. Germline CDR1 SEHNR, CDR2 FQNEAQ (reference sequence). Trimming removed 5 bases from V and 4 bases from J, with 14 bases in between. The CDR3 DNA is TGTGCCAGCAGCCTCATGAGTGGTATAGAGACCCAGTACTTC. It translates to CASSLMSGIETQYF. Filled out from reference TRBV7-9 and TRBJ2-5, the complete variable domain reads DTGVSQNPRHKITKRGQNVTFRCDPISEHNRLYWYRQTLGQGPEFLTYFQNEAQLEKSRLLSDRFSAERPKGSFSTLEIQRTEQGDSAMYLCASSLMSGIETQYFGPGTRLLVL.

The chain is built from TRBV10-3 and TRBJ1-5; D possibly corresponds to TRBD1 (5 bases). This CDR3 contains 14 residues. CDR1 ENHRY and CDR2 SYGVKD come from the germline V gene. Deletions cut 3 bases from V and 4 bases from J, with 10 bases between. CDR3 residues: CAISDEGWNQPQHF. Written as DNA, the CDR3 is TGTGCCATCAGTGACGAGGGGTGGAATCAGCCCCAGCATTTT.

This clone has a handful of counts. J is TRBJ1-4 and V is TRBV10-3, with TRBD1 matching 7 bases. Germline CDR1 and CDR2: ENHRY and SYGVKD. There are 16 residues in the CDR3. V lost 3 bases to trimming and J lost 8 bases; unmatched junction nucleotides: 12. The chain's CDR3 is CAISDPRQGKSEKLFF. For the CDR3, the DNA is TGTGCCATCAGTGATCCCCGACAGGGAAAGAGCGAAAAACTGTTTTTT.

This chain connects TRBV14 to TRBJ1-4; a possible D gene is TRBD1 (5 bases). Germline values: CDR1 SGHDN, CDR2 FVKESK. This CDR3 spans 14 amino acids. Trimming removed 5 bases at V and 4 bases at J, with 11 bases between. In DNA, the CDR3 is TGTGCCAGCAGCGGGGGACGGATTAATGAAAAACTGTTTTTT. It specifies CASSGGRINEKLFF.

This chain links TRBV7-9 with TRBJ2-1; 13 nucleotides align to TRBD2. CDR1 and CDR2 from the germline V gene are SEHNR and FQNEAQ (reference sequence). This CDR3 contains 17 residues. Trimming cost V 5 bases and J 1 base; bases outside gene matches: 5. The DNA of the CDR3 is TGTGCCAGCAGCCGGACTAGCGGGAGTATTTCCTACAATGAGCAGTTCTTC. This gives the protein CASSRTSGSISYNEQFF.

V gene TRBV4-2 combines with J gene TRBJ2-1, with a weak D call TRBD2 (6 bases). With 0 bases removed from V and 12 bases from J, the gap between germline ends came to 18 bases. The CDR3 length is 15 residues. CDR1 LGHNA and CDR2 YNFKEQ come from the germline V gene. This CDR3 reads CASSQDRVGGGGQFF. The CDR3 DNA is TGTGCCAGCAGCCAAGATCGGGTCGGTGGGGGAGGGCAGTTCTTC.

CDR3 residues: CASSVEVNTEAFF. The CDR3 coding sequence is TGTGCCAGCAGTGTAGAGGTGAACACTGAAGCTTTCTTT. V gene TRBV2 combines with J gene TRBJ1-1; D call uncertain. The CDR3 runs to 13 residues. The germline CDR1 and CDR2 sequences are SNHLY and FYNNEI. V shed 4 bases and J shed 0 bases, with 6 bases lying between them.

This clone showed up just a few times. The chain links TRBV11-2 to TRBJ1-2, with unresolved D. Per the germline V gene, CDR1 is SGHAT and CDR2 is FQNNGV. The CDR3 length is 13 residues. The ends were cut back, 1 base at V and 6 bases at J, with 9 bases in the middle. The CDR3 sequence is CASSLGAGDGYTF. DNA for the CDR3: TGTGCCAGCAGCTTAGGGGCCGGGGATGGCTACACCTTC.

The genes are TRBV5-1 and TRBJ2-3; D is perhaps TRBD2 (5 bases). This CDR3 comprises 14 residues. The V end was cut by 2 bases, the J end by 4 bases, with 11 bases between. The V gene's germline CDR1 is SGHRS and CDR2 YFSETQ. The CDR3: CASSFRDTSDTQYF. For the CDR3, the DNA is TGCGCCAGCAGCTTCCGGGATACGTCAGATACGCAGTATTTT.

V usage is TRBV5-4 and J usage is TRBJ2-3; no definite D call. The germline CDR1 and CDR2 sequences are SGHNT and YYREEE (reference sequence). V was shortened by 0 bases and J by 1 base, with 3 bases between the two germline ends. The CDR3 is 13 residues long. As DNA, the CDR3 is TGTGCCAGCAGCTTGGGGGGCACAGATACGCAGTATTTT. This codes for CASSLGGTDTQYF. Full variable domain (remainder filled in from reference TRBV5-4 and TRBJ2-3): ETGVTQSPTHLIKTRGQQVTLRCSSQSGHNTVSWYQQALGQGPQFIFQYYREEENGRGNFPPRFSGLQFPNYSSELNVNALELDDSALYLCASSLGGTDTQYFGPGTRLTVL.

The rearrangement joins TRBV15 to TRBJ2-2, with 11 bases lining up with TRBD1. After removal of 1 base from V and 6 bases from J, the junction contained 7 bases not matched to a gene. The CDR3 has 17 amino acids. Germline loops: CDR1 LNHNV, CDR2 YYDKDF (reference sequence). The CDR3: CATSRALGQGVAGELFF. CDR3 bases: TGTGCCACCAGCAGAGCCTTGGGACAGGGGGTTGCCGGGGAGCTGTTTTTT.

The chain uses TRBV29-1 and TRBJ2-5; D gene ambiguous. The germline CDR1 and CDR2 sequences are SQVTM and ANQGSEA. V lost 3 bases to trimming and J lost 5 bases, with 10 bases between them. The CDR3 length is 12 residues. CDR3 DNA sequence: TGCAGCGTTGACGTTAGCCCCGAGACCCAGTACTTC. Protein product: CSVDVSPETQYF.

This clone showed up just a few times. This sequence joins TRBV7-9 and TRBJ1-5; tentatively, D is TRBD1 (6 bases). CDR1 and CDR2 from the germline V gene are SEHNR and FQNEAQ (reference sequence). V lost 5 bases, J lost 1 base, and 9 bases lay in between. The CDR3 loop spans 14 amino acids. CDR3 sequence: CASSPGVSNQPQHF. The DNA for the CDR3 is TGTGCCAGCAGCCCAGGGGTCAGCAATCAGCCCCAGCATTTT.

The chain joins TRBV7-2 to TRBJ2-1; D not certain. The V and J ends lost 3 bases and 6 bases respectively, with 3 bases between them. Germline V gene data show CDR1 as SGHTA and CDR2 as FQGNSA. There are 11 residues in the CDR3. The CDR3 loop reads CASSFANEQFF. DNA for the CDR3: TGTGCCAGCAGCTTTGCCAATGAGCAGTTCTTC.

The chain is built from TRBV5-4 and TRBJ2-3; 13 nucleotides agree with TRBD2. Trimming took 3 bases from V and 5 from J; bases not matched to a gene: 9. CDR3 length equals 17 residues. Germline CDR1 is SGHNT and CDR2 is YYREEE (reference sequence). The CDR3 coding sequence is TGTGCCAGCAGCTCCGGACTAGCGGGAGTGGGAGGAGATACGCAGTATTTT. As protein: CASSSGLAGVGGDTQYF. Full variable domain (outside the CDR3, taken from reference TRBV5-4 and TRBJ2-3): ETGVTQSPTHLIKTRGQQVTLRCSSQSGHNTVSWYQQALGQGPQFIFQYYREEENGRGNFPPRFSGLQFPNYSSELNVNALELDDSALYLCASSSGLAGVGGDTQYFGPGTRLTVL.

This chain connects TRBV10-3 to TRBJ2-7; 13 bases are shared with TRBD2. Germline CDR1 and CDR2: ENHRY and SYGVKD. Losses at the gene ends were 3 bases for V and 7 bases for J; bases not matched to a gene: 6. This CDR3 comprises 15 residues. The CDR3 DNA is TGTGCCATCAGTGATCCACTAGCGGGGGGGATGGAGCAGTACTTC. Protein sequence: CAISDPLAGGMEQYF.

The rearrangement links TRBV11-3 to TRBJ2-2, with D unresolved. CDR1 and CDR2 from the germline V gene are SGHNT and YENEEA. V lost 5 bases and J 6 bases, leaving 4 bases between the germline ends. The CDR3 is made up of 11 amino acids. The CDR3 sequence: CASSGAGELFF. The CDR3 DNA follows: TGTGCCAGCAGCGGGGCCGGGGAGCTGTTTTTT.